This TCR beta chain derives from a study of post-analysis software for immune sequencing data. Study overall: Relapsing-remitting, secondary progressive and progressive-relapsing multiple sclerosis were all included among the disease courses.

Turning to this clonotype: Its matching antigen is unknown.

Every TCR beta cDNA library bore unique molecular identifiers. Yield was approximately 500,000 cDNA molecules from around 1 to 9.1 million T cells. TCRdb passed the PCR reads through MiXCR, listing each CDR3 protein once. The sample contains about 560,000 distinct CDR3 sequences, 40% to 50% of which appear only once. Study conclusions and caveats: There were roughly 5 TRBV segments more frequent in patients than controls, and TRBV5-6, TRBV5-1 and TRBV20-1 were among them. Multiple sclerosis was associated with a significant reduction in normalized Chao1 diversity relative to controls. By F measure, samples from a shared preparation batch strongly co-clustered.

Germline V gives CDR1 SGHTA, CDR2 FQGNSA. Trimming took 3 bases from V and 7 from J; bases not matched to a gene: 7. This CDR3 contains 16 residues. V is TRBV7-2 and J is TRBJ2-7; 15 bases map to TRBD2. The material sequenced was blood. This receptor was identified in a girl between 5 and 17 years old with multiple sclerosis. The CDR3 loop reads CASSFWTSGGAREQYF. CDR3 DNA: TGTGCCAGCAGCTTTTGGACTAGCGGGGGGGCTCGGGAGCAGTACTTC.